The T cell receptor beta chain described here comes from a study of shared clonotypes between healthy human individuals. Sequencing was performed with immunoSEQ multiplex PCR; in TCRdb, only in-frame clones are kept and a portion is missing. Of 1.4 million or so clones listed, 98% are singletons. The V gene end was trimmed by 6 bases and the J gene end by 4 bases; junction bases not matched to a gene: 9. The germline gives CDR1 SQVTM, CDR2 ANQGSEA. The CDR3 is 13 residues long. V and J are TRBV29-1 and TRBJ2-7, with 7 bases identical to TRBD1. The TCR originated in a man aged 25-40 years in good health. The sequenced sample was naive CD4+ T cells sorted from blood. Subset in this sample: CD45RA+ positively selected. The CDR3 DNA is TGCAGCGTCGGGACAGCTATGAAGTACGAGCAGTACTTC. This gives the protein CSVGTAMKYEQYF.